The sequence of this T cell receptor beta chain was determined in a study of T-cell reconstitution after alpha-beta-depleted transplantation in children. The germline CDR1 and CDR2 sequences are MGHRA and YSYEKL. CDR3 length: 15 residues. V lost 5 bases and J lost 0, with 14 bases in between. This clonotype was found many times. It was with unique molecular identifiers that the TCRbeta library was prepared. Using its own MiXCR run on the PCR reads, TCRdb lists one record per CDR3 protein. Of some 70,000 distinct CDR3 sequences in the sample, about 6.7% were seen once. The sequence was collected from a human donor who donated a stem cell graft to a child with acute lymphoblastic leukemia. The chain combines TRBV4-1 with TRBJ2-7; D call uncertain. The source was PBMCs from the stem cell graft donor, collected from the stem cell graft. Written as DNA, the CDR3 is TGCGCCAGCAGCTTCGAGCCGGCCTCCTCCTACGAGCAGTACTTC. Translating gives CASSFEPASSYEQYF.